The T cell receptor beta chain described here comes from a study of cytomegalovirus exposure and HLA in healthy donors. Each of the donors was a healthy bone marrow donor. The V end lost 4 bases, the J end lost 1 base, and 11 bases lay between the germline ends. Germline-derived CDR1 and CDR2 are LNHDA and SQIVND (reference sequence). There are 14 residues in the CDR3. General observations from the study: Excluded were some V segments that proved indistinguishable, including TRBV6-2 and TRBV6-3.

The primer mix had 60 Vbeta and 13 Jbeta primers. Measured with immunoSEQ multiplex PCR; TCRdb has only the in-frame clones, and not every one. The sample records some 98,000 clones, about 70% being singletons. Note on this clone: The antigen is not known.

Sequences were obtained from PBMCs. The origin of this receptor is a human donor in good health. The V and J genes are TRBV19 and TRBJ2-7, with D possibly matching TRBD2 (7 bases). Here the CDR3 DNA reads TGTGCCAGTAGTAGCGGGGGCGGGTCCTACGAGCAGTACTTC. It yields the protein CASSSGGGSYEQYF.